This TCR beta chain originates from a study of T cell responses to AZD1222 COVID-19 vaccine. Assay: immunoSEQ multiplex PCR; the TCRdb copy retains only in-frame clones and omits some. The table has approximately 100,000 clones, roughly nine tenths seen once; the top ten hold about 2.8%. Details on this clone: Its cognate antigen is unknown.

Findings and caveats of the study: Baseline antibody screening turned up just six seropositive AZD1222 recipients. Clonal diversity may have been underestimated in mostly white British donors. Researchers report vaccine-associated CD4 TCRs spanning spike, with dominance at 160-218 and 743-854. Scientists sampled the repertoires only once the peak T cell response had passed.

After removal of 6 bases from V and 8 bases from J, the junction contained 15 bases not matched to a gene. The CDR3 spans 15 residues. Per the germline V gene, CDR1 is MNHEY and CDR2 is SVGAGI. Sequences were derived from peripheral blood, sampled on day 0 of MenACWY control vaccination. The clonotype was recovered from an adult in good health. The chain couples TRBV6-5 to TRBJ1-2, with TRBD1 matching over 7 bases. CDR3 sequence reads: CASSSVQGGGRGYTF. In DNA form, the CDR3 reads TGTGCCAGCAGCTCGGTCCAGGGGGGAGGACGGGGCTACACCTTC.